The TCR beta chain described here comes from a study of shared clonotypes between healthy human individuals. Looking at the study overall: A couple of female and three male donors aged 18 to 49 were enrolled. Findings of the study overall: Compared with memory subsets, naive subsets generally had larger estimated richness. Non-shared clonotypes displayed generation probabilities falling below those of clonotypes present in all four donors.

TCRdb's copy holds only in-frame clones and misses some; the assay was immunoSEQ multiplex PCR. Among approximately 1,500,000 clones, roughly 96% were seen once, and the ten largest hold roughly 1.2%. Regarding this clone: Its antigen is still unknown. Other DNA sequences in this sample translate to the same CDR3.

Trimming left V 0 bases short and J 4 bases short, with 9 bases between. This CDR3 comprises 14 residues. Germline V gives CDR1 MNHEY, CDR2 SVGAGI. The specimen sequenced was naive CD4+ T cells sorted from blood. Subset meaning: CD45RA+ positively selected. The rearrangement joins TRBV6-5 to TRBJ1-2; D is ambiguous. This clonotype was obtained from a man aged 30 to 39 in good health. The DNA for the CDR3 is TGTGCCAGCAGTTACTCTCGGCAGAGCTATGGCTACACCTTC. Amino acids: CASSYSRQSYGYTF.